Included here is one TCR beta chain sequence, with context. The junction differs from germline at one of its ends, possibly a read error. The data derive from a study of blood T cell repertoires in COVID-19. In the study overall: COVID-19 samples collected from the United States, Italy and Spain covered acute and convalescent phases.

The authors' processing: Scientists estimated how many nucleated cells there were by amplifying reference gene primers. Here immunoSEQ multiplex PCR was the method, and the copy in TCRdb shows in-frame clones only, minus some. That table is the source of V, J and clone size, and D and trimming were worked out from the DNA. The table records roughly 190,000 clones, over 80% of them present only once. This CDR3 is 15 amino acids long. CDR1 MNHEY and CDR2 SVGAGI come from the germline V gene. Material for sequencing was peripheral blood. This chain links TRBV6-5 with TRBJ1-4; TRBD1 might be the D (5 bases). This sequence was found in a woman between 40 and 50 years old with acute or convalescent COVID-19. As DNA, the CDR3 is TGTGCCAGCGTAGGCCCAGGGTCAACGAATGAAAAACTGTTTTTT. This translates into CASVGPGSTNEKLFF.